Listed below are T cell receptor beta chains from one sample, sequenced in a study of beta chain features in type 1 diabetes. TCRdb's copy holds only in-frame clones and misses some; the assay was immunoSEQ multiplex PCR. The sample yields 250,000 or so clones, more than 11% seen once. The material sequenced was naive CD4+ T cells from blood. The source of these receptors is a man between 25 and 39 years old with type 1 diabetes. Each CDR3 is given with its conserved first and last residue. Fields, in order: CDR3 protein, J gene, V gene, clone size, D gene. The D gene is left open where the match is weak. Part of the rows lack a size; the others show once, few, many or a class for expanded clones.

CDR3aa: CASSKAPSGDLYF; j_gene: TRBJ2-5; v_gene: TRBV21-1; abundance: -; d_gene: -
CDR3aa: CASSLGGLGSPLHF; j_gene: TRBJ1-6; v_gene: TRBV5-1; abundance: -; d_gene: TRBD1
CDR3aa: CASSPGQSLYNEQFF; j_gene: TRBJ2-1; v_gene: TRBV18; abundance: -; d_gene: -
CDR3aa: CASSPPQVGSMNTEAFF; j_gene: TRBJ1-1; v_gene: TRBV18; abundance: -; d_gene: -
CDR3aa: CASSLVGQGAHGREQYF; j_gene: TRBJ2-7; v_gene: TRBV7-9; abundance: few; d_gene: TRBD1
CDR3aa: CASSNLGGTNTEAFF; j_gene: TRBJ1-1; v_gene: TRBV5-1; abundance: few; d_gene: -
CDR3aa: CASSRGTDTQYF; j_gene: TRBJ2-3; v_gene: TRBV19; abundance: -; d_gene: -
CDR3aa: CAIAEGPNYGYTF; j_gene: TRBJ1-2; v_gene: TRBV10-3; abundance: -; d_gene: -
CDR3aa: CASSLGGADNYGYTF; j_gene: TRBJ1-2; v_gene: TRBV27; abundance: once; d_gene: -
CDR3aa: CASSEPTGTLSNQPQHF; j_gene: TRBJ1-5; v_gene: TRBV6-1; abundance: few; d_gene: TRBD1
CDR3aa: CSSRGGVNTEAFF; j_gene: TRBJ1-1; v_gene: TRBV29-1; abundance: few; d_gene: -
CDR3aa: CASSPGTQAHGYTF; j_gene: TRBJ1-2; v_gene: TRBV18; abundance: -; d_gene: -
CDR3aa: CASSPETVNYGYTF; j_gene: TRBJ1-2; v_gene: TRBV5-1; abundance: few; d_gene: -
CDR3aa: CASSFQGQDNEQFF; j_gene: TRBJ2-1; v_gene: TRBV5-1; abundance: -; d_gene: -